This TCR beta chain was sequenced in a study of cytomegalovirus exposure and HLA in healthy donors. Overall study findings and caveats: In terms of immune exposure information, only CMV serostatus was available. Earlier analysis yielded a pattern in which most TCR beta V segments were productive about 90% or about 30% of the time.

The CDR3 length is 13 residues. The germline V gene has CDR1 MNHNS and CDR2 SASEGT. The ends were cut back, 6 bases at V and 8 bases at J, with 14 bases in the middle. A note on this clone: What it binds is not known.

PCR used 60 Vbeta primers and 13 Jbeta primers. Libraries were prepared by immunoSEQ multiplex PCR; TCRdb keeps only in-frame clonotypes and omits some of them. The profile shows nearly 200,000 clones, about four fifths of them singletons. The J gene is TRBJ1-5, the V gene TRBV6-1; D is possibly TRBD1 (6 bases). The TCR originated in a male donor in good health and CMV-seropositive. The sample was PBMCs. In DNA form, the CDR3 reads TGTGCCAGCAGGGAACAGGGTTGGGAGCCCCAGCATTTT. This codes for CASREQGWEPQHF.